The clone carrying this T cell receptor (beta chain) has ten or more counts. The antigen is unknown. TCRdb used MiXCR to reprocess the 5' RACE reads, holding one entry per CDR3 protein. Of 230,000 or so distinct CDR3 sequences listed, approximately 3.6% are singletons. This specimen belongs to a study of T cells after yellow fever vaccination. Study results and caveats: Booster sampling recovered most clones from primary vaccination (96% CD4, 88% CD8).

The germline CDR1 and CDR2 sequences are KGHDR and SFDVKD. This CDR3 contains 14 residues. Trimming pared 12 bases from V and 6 bases from J, leaving 19 bases between. The starting material was PBMCs, obtained 15 days after the yellow fever booster vaccination. The V gene is TRBV24-1, the J gene TRBJ2-2; D not certain. This receptor was obtained from a man between 18 and 29 years old who received the YFV17D yellow fever vaccine. The CDR3 sequence is CAPPSALGSGELFF. CDR3 in DNA: TGTGCCCCCCCGAGTGCCCTAGGATCCGGGGAGCTGTTTTTT.